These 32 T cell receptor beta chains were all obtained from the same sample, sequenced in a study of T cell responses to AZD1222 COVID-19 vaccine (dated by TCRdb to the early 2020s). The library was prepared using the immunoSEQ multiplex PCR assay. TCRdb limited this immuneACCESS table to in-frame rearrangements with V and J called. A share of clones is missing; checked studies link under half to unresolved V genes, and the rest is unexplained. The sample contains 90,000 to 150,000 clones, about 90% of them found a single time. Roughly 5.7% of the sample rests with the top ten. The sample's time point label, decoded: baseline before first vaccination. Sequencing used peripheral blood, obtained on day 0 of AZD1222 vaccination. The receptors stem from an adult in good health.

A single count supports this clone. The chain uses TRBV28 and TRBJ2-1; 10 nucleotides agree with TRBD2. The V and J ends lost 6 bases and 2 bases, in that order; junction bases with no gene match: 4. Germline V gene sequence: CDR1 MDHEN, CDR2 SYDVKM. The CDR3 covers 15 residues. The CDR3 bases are TGTGCCAGCAGCTTTCTAGCGGGAGCCTACAATGAGCAGTTCTTC. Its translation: CASSFLAGAYNEQFF.

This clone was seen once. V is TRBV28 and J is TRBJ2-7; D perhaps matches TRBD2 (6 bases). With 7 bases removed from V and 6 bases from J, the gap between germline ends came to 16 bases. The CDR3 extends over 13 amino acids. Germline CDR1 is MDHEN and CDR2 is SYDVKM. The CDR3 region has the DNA TGTGCCAGCATCGGGTTCGCGGGGAGCGAGCAGTACTTC. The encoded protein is CASIGFAGSEQYF. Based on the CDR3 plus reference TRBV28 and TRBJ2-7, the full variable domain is DVKVTQSSRYLVKRTGEKVFLECVQDMDHENMFWYRQDPGLGLRLIYFSYDVKMKEKGDIPEGYSVSREKKERFSLILESASTNQTSMYLCASIGFAGSEQYFGPGTRLTVT.

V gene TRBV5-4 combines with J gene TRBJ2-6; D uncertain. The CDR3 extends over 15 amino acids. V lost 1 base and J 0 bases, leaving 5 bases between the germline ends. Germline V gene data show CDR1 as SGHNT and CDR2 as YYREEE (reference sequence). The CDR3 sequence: CASSLSASGANVLTF. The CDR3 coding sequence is TGTGCCAGCAGCTTGTCAGCCTCTGGGGCCAACGTCCTGACTTTC.

This CDR3 is CASSPTGDGNTIYF. Written as DNA, the CDR3 is TGTGCCAGCAGTCCAACAGGGGATGGAAACACCATATATTTT. V gene TRBV2 combines with J gene TRBJ1-3; 7 bases agree with TRBD1. This CDR3 region has 14 residues. With 5 bases clipped from V and 3 bases from J, the junction kept 4 bases outside the gene matches. The germline V gene has CDR1 SNHLY and CDR2 FYNNEI.

The CDR3 loop is CASSPGTDSNQPQHF. The CDR3 coding sequence is TGTGCCAGCTCCCCTGGGACAGATAGCAATCAGCCCCAGCATTTT. The rearrangement joins TRBV18 to TRBJ1-5; 7 bases fit TRBD1. The CDR3 totals 15 residues. The V and J ends lost 6 bases and 0 bases, in that order; junction bases with no gene match: 5. CDR1 KGHSH and CDR2 LQKENI come from the germline V gene.

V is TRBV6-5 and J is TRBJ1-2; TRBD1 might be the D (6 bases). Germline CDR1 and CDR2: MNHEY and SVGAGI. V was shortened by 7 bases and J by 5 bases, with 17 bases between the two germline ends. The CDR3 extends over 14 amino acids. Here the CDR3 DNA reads TGTGCCAGCATCCGACGGGACACCGTATATGGCTACACCTTC. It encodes CASIRRDTVYGYTF.

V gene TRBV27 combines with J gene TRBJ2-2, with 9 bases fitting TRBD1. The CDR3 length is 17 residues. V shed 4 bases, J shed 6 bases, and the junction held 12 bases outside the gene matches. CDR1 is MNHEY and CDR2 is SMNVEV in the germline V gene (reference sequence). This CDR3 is CASSSHPRDRAAGELFF. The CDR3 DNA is TGTGCCAGCAGTTCCCATCCCAGGGACAGGGCTGCCGGGGAGCTGTTTTTT.

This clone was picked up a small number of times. The CDR3 loop reads CASSYRDRGLNGYTF. In DNA, the CDR3 is TGTGCCAGCAGCTACCGGGACAGGGGGCTCAATGGCTACACCTTC. The chain combines TRBV28 with TRBJ1-2; 12 nucleotides match TRBD1. Germline V gives CDR1 MDHEN, CDR2 SYDVKM. Germline trimming cut 6 bases from V and 6 bases from J; bases unmatched to any gene: 8. The CDR3 covers 15 residues.

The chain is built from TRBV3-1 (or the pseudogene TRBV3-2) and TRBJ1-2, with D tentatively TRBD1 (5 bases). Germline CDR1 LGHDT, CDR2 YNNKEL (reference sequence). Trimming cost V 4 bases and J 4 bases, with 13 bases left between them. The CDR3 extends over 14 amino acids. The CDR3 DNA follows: TGTGCCAGCAGCCCCCGTTGGGACGGCTATGGCTACACCTTC. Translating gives CASSPRWDGYGYTF.

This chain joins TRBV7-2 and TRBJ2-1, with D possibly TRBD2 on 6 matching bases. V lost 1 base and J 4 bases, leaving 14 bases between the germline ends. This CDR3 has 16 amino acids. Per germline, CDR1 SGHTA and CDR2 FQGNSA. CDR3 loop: CASSLGRAGRYNEQFF. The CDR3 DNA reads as TGTGCCAGCAGCTTAGGGAGGGCAGGGAGGTACAATGAGCAGTTCTTC.

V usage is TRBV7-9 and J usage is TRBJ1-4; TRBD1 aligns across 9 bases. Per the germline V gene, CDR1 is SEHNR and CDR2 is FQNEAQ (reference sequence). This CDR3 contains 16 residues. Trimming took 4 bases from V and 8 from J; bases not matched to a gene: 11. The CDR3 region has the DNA TGTGCCAGCAGCTCTTTCGTACAGGGGGCAAGAGAAAAACTGTTTTTT. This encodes CASSSFVQGAREKLFF. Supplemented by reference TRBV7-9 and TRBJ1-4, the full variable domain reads DTGVSQNPRHKITKRGQNVTFRCDPISEHNRLYWYRQTLGQGPEFLTYFQNEAQLEKSRLLSDRFSAERPKGSFSTLEIQRTEQGDSAMYLCASSSFVQGAREKLFFGSGTQLSVL.

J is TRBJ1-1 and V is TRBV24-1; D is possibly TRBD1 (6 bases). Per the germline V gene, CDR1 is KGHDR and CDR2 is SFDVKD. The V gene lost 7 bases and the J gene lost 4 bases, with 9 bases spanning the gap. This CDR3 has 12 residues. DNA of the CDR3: TGTGCCACCAGGAGGGGGGGCACTGAAGCTTTCTTT. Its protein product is CATRRGGTEAFF.

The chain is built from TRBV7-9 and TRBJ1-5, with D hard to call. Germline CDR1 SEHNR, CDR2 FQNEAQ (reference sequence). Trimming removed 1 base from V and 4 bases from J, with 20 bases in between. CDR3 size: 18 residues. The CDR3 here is CASSLVGGQISENQPQHF. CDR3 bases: TGTGCCAGCAGCTTAGTGGGCGGGCAGATTAGTGAAAATCAGCCCCAGCATTTT.

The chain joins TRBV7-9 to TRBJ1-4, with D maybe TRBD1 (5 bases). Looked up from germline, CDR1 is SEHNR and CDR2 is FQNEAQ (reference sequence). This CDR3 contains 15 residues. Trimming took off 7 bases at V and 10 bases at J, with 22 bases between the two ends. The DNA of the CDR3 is TGTGCCAGCACCCCGGCGGGACCTGGGTCGGGAAAACTGTTTTTT. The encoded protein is CASTPAGPGSGKLFF. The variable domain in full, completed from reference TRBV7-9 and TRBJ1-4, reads DTGVSQNPRHKITKRGQNVTFRCDPISEHNRLYWYRQTLGQGPEFLTYFQNEAQLEKSRLLSDRFSAERPKGSFSTLEIQRTEQGDSAMYLCASTPAGPGSGKLFFGSGTQLSVL.

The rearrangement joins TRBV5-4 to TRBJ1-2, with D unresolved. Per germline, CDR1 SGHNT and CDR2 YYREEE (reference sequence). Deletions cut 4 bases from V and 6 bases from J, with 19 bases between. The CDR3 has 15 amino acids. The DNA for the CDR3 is TGTGCCAGCAGCCTTCAAACACCCTACGAGAATGGCTACACCTTC. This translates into CASSLQTPYENGYTF.

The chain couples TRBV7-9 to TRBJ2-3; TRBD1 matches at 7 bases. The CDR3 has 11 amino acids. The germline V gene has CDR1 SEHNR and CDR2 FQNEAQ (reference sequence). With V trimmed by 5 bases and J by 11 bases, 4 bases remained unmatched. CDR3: CASSLQGEQYF. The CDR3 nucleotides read TGTGCCAGCAGCCTCCAGGGGGAGCAGTATTTT.

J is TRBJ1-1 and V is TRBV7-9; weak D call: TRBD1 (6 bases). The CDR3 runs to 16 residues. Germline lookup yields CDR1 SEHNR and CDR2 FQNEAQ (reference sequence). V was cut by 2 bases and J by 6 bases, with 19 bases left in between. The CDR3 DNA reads TGTGCCAGCAGCTTAAGGGGAGGGGGAGGGATCGCTGAAGCTTTCTTT. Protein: CASSLRGGGGIAEAFF.

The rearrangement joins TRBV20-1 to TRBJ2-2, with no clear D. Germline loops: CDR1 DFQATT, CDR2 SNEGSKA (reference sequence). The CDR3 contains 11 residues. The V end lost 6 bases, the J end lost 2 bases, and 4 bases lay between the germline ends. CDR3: CSALNTGELFF. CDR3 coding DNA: TGCAGTGCCCTAAACACCGGGGAGCTGTTTTTT.

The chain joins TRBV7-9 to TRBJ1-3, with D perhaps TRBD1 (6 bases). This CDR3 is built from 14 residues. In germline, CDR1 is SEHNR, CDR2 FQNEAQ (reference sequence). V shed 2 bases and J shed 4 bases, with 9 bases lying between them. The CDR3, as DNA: TGTGCCAGCAGCTTACAACAGGGCGGAAACACCATATATTTT. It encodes CASSLQQGGNTIYF.

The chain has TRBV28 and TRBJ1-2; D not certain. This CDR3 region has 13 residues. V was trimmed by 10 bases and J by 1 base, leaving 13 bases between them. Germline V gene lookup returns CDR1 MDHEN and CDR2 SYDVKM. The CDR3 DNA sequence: TGTGCCATTTTCTCGCAGAATAACTATGGCTACACCTTC. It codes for CAIFSQNNYGYTF.

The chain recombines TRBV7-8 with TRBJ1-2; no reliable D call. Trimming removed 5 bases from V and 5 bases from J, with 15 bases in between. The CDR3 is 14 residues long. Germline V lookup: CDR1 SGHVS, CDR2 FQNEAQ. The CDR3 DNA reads TGTGCCAGCAGCACAACCTTCCTAGTATATGGCTACACCTTC. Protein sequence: CASSTTFLVYGYTF.

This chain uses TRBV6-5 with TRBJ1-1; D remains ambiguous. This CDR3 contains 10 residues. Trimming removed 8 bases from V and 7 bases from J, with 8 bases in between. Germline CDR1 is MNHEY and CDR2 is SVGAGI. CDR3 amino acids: CASGRIEAFF. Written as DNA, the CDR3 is TGTGCCAGCGGACGAATTGAAGCTTTCTTT.

CDR3 coding DNA: TGTGCCAGCACCCGGAAGGGGTACGAGCAGTACTTC. It is translated as CASTRKGYEQYF. J is TRBJ2-7 and V is TRBV28; TRBD1 is a possible D gene (5 bases). Trimming removed 7 bases from V and 4 bases from J, with 11 bases in between. The CDR3 spans 12 residues. Germline loops: CDR1 MDHEN, CDR2 SYDVKM.

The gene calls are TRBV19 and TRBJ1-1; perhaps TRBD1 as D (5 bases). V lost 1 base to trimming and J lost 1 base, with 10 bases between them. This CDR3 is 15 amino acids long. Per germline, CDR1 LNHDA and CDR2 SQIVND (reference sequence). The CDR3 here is CASSIVGGGNTEAFF. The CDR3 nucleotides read TGTGCCAGTAGTATAGTCGGGGGAGGGAACACTGAAGCTTTCTTT.

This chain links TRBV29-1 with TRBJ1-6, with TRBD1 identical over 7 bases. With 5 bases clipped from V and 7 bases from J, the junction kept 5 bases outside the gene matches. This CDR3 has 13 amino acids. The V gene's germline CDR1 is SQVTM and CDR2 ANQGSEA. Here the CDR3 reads CSVSDRVNSPLHF. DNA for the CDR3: TGCAGCGTTAGCGACAGGGTAAATTCACCCCTCCACTTT. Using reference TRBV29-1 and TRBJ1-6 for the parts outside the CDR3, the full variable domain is SAVISQKPSRDICQRGTSLTIQCQVDSQVTMMFWYRQQPGQSLTLIATANQGSEATYESGFVIDKFPISRPNLTFSTLTVSNMSPEDSSIYLCSVSDRVNSPLHFGNGTRLTVT.

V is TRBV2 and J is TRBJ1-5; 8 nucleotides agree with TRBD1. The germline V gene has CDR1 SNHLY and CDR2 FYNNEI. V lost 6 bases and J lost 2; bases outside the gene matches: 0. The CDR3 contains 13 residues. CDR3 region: CASRGQGNQPQHF. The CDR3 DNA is TGTGCCAGCAGGGGACAGGGCAATCAGCCCCAGCATTTT.

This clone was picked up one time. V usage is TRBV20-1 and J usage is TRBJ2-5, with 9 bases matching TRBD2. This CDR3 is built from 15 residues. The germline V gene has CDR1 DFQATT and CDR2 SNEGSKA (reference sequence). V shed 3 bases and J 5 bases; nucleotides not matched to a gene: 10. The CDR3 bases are TGCAGTGCTAGTCAAGCGGGAGGTTCTGGGGAGACCCAGTACTTC. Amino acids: CSASQAGGSGETQYF.

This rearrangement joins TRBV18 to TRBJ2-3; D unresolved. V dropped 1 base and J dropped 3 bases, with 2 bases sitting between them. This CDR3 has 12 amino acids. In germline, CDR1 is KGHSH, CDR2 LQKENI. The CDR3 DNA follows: TGTGCCAGCTCACCACGGACAGATACGCAGTATTTT. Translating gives CASSPRTDTQYF.

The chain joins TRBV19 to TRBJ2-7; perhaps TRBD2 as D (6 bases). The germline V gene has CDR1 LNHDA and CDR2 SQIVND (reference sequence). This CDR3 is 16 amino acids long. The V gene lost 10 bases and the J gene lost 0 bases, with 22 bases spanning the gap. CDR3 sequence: CATRQLGDGSSYEQYF. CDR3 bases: TGTGCCACTCGACAACTGGGGGACGGGAGCTCCTACGAGCAGTACTTC.

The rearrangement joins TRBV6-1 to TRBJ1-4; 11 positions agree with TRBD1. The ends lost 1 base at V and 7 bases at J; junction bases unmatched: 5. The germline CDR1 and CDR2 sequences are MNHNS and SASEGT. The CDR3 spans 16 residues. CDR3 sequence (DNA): TGTGCCAGCAGTGAAGGAGAGGACAGGGGGCCTGAAAAACTGTTTTTT. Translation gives CASSEGEDRGPEKLFF.

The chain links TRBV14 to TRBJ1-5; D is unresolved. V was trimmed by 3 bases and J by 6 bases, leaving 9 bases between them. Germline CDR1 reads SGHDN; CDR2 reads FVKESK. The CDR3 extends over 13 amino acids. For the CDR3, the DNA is TGTGCCAGCAGCCAGGGGTACGGTCAGCCCCAGCATTTT. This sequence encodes CASSQGYGQPQHF.

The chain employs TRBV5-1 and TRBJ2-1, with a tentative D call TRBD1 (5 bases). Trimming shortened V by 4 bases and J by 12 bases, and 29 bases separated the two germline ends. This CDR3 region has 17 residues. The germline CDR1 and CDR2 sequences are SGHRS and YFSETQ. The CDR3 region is CASSPLGQGSQNSGQFF. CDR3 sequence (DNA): TGCGCCAGCAGCCCCCTAGGCCAGGGATCCCAAAACTCGGGGCAGTTCTTC.